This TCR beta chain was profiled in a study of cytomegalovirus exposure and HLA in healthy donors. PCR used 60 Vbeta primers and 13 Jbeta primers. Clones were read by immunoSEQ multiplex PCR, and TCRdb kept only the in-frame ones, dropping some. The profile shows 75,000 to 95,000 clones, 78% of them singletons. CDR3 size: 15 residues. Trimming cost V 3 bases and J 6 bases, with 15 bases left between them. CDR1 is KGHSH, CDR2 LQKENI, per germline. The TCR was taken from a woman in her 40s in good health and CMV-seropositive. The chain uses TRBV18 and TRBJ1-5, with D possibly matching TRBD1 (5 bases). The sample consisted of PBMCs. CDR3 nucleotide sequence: TGTGCCAGCTCACCTACCGGGGGGGTGCGTCAGCCCCAGCATTTT. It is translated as CASSPTGGVRQPQHF. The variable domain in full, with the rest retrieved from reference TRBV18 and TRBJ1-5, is NAGVMQNPRHLVRRRGQEARLRCSPMKGHSHVYWYRQLPEEGLKFMVYLQKENIIDESGMPKERFSAEFPKEGPSILRIQQVVRGDSAAYFCASSPTGGVRQPQHFGDGTRLSIL.